The present entry profiles one T cell receptor beta chain with its context. Other DNA sequences of this sample code for an identical CDR3. The sample's time point: pretreatment peripheral blood. Each patient supplied 1 to 8 pretreatment and on-treatment samples. This specimen comes from a study of PD-L1 blockade in urothelial cancer. In the study overall: Blood underwent analysis 3 weeks (second dose) and 6 weeks after treatment began. The median number of T cells present in blood samples was about 130,000.

Only in-frame clones appear in the TCRdb table, and some are missing; sequencing was by immunoSEQ multiplex PCR. This sample has some 120,000 clones, with 65% to 85% found just once. From germline, CDR1 is LNHDA and CDR2 SQIVND (reference sequence). The CDR3 spans 14 residues. V lost 1 base and J 3 bases, leaving 9 bases between the germline ends. The TCR sequence derives from a man in his fifties or sixties with urothelial cancer. The starting material was PBMCs, obtained around atezolizumab (anti-PD-L1) treatment. This sequence joins TRBV19 and TRBJ1-2, with D possibly matching TRBD1 (5 bases). The chain's CDR3 is CASSIGQTDYGYTF. The CDR3 coding sequence is TGTGCCAGTAGTATAGGACAGACCGACTATGGCTACACCTTC.